The entry below describes one TCR beta chain. As originally analysed: From reference gene primer amplification, estimates of nucleated cell counts were derived. Measured with immunoSEQ multiplex PCR; TCRdb has only the in-frame clones, and not every one. V and J calls and clone size are as listed in that table; D and trimming were resolved from the DNA. The sample carries some 62,000 clones, 88% recorded once. This CDR3 has 15 residues. V lost 6 bases, J lost 3 bases, and 17 bases lay in between. CDR1 and CDR2 (germline): MNHEY, SVGAGI. The data belong to a study of blood T cell repertoires in COVID-19. The wider study: COVID-19 samples collected from the United States, Italy and Spain covered acute and convalescent phases. PBMCs, B-cell-depleted T cells, or T cells provided the cDNA or gDNA that made up the material.

The sequenced sample was peripheral blood. The chain employs TRBV6-5 and TRBJ2-5, with D possibly being TRBD2 (5 bases). This receptor was obtained from a human donor in a cohort sampled during active COVID-19. CDR3 protein: CASSSPALAEETQYF. Here the CDR3 DNA reads TGTGCCAGCAGCTCGCCCGCCCTAGCCGAAGAGACCCAGTACTTC.